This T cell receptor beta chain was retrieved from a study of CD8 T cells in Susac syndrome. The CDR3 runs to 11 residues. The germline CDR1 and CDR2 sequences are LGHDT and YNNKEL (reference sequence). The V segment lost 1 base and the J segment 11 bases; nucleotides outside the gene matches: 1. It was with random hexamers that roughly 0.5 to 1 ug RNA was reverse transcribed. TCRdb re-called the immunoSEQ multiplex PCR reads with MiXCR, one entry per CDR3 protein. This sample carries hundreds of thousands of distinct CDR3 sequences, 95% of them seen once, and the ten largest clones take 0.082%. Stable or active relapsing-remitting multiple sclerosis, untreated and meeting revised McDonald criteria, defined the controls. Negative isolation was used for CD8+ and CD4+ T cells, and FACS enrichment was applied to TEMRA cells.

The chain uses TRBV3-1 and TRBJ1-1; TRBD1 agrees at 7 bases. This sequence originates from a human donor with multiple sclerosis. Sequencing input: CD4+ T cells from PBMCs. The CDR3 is CASSQGQGAFF. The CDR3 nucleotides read TGTGCCAGCAGCCAAGGACAGGGCGCTTTCTTT.